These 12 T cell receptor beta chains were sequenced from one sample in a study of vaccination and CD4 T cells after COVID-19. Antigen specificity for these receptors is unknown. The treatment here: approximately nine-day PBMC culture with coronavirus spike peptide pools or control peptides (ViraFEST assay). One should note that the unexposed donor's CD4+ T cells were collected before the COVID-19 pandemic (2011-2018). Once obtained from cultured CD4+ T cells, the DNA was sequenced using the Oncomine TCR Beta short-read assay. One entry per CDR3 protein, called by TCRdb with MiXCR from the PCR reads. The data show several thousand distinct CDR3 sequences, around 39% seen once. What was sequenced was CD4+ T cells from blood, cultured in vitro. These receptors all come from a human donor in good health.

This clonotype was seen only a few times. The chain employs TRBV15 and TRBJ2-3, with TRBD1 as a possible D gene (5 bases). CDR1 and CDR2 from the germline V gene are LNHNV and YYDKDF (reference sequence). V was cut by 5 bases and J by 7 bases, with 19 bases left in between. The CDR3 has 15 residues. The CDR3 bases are TGTGCCACCAGCCCTCCCCCCGCAGGGAAGAATACGCAGTATTTT. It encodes CATSPPPAGKNTQYF.

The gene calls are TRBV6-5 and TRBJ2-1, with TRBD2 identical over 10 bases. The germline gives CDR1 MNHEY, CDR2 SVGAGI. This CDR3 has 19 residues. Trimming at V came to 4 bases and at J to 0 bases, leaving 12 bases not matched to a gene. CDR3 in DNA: TGTGCCAGCAGTTTGGCCCCGGGACTAGCGTTTAGCTCCTACAATGAGCAGTTCTTC. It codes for CASSLAPGLAFSSYNEQFF.

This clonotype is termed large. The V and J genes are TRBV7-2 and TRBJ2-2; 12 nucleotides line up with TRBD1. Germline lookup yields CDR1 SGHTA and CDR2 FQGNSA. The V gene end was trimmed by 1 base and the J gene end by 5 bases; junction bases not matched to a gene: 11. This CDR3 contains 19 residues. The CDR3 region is CASSLEGTGGAGRTGELFF. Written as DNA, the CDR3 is TGTGCCAGCAGCTTAGAGGGGACAGGGGGCGCGGGGAGGACCGGGGAGCTGTTTTTT.

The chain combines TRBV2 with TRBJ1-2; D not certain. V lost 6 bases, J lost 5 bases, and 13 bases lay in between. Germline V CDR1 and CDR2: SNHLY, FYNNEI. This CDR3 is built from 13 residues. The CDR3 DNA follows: TGTGCCAGCAGGTTCCTCACCGTATATGGCTACACCTTC. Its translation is CASRFLTVYGYTF.

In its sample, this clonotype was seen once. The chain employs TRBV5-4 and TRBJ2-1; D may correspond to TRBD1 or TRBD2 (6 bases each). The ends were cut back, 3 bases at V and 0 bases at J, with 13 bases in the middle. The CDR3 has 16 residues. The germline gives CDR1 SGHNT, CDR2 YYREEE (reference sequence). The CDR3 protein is CASSSEGHSSYNEQFF. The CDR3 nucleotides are TGTGCCAGCAGCTCGGAGGGACATAGCTCCTACAATGAGCAGTTCTTC.

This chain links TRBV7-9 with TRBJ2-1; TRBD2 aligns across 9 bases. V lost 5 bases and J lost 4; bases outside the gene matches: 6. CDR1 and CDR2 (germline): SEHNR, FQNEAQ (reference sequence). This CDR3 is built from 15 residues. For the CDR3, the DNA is TGTGCCAGCAGCCAAACTAGCGGGCCATACAATGAGCAGTTCTTC. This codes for CASSQTSGPYNEQFF.

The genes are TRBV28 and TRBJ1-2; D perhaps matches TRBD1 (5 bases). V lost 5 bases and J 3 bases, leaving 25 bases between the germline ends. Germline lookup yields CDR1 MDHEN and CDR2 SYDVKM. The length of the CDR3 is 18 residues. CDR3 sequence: CASSPVVNNPGKDYGYTF. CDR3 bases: TGTGCCAGCAGTCCTGTTGTCAACAACCCAGGGAAGGACTATGGCTACACCTTC.

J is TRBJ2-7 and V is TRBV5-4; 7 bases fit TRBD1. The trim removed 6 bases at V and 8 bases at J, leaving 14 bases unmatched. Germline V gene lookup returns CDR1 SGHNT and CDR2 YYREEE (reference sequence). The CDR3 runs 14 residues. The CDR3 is CASTKPGQPIQQYF. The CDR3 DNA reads TGTGCCAGCACGAAACCGGGACAGCCTATCCAGCAGTACTTC.

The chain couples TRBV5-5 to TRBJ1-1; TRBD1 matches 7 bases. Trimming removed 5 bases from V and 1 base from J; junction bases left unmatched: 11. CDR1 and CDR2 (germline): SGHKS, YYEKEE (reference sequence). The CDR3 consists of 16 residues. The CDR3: CASSSLTGASNTEAFF. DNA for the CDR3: TGTGCCAGCAGTTCTCTAACAGGGGCCTCGAACACTGAAGCTTTCTTT.

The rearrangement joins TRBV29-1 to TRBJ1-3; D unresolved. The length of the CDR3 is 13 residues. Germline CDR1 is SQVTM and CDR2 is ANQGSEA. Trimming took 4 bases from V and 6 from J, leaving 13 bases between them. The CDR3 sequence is CSVAEGRINTIYF. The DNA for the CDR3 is TGCAGCGTTGCCGAGGGAAGGATAAACACCATATATTTT.

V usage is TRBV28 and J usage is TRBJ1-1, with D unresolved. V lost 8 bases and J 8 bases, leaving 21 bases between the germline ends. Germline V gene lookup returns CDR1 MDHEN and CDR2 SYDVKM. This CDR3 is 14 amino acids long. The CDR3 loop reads CASSALRLGTEAFF. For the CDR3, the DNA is TGTGCCAGCTCCGCCCTTAGGTTGGGCACCGAAGCTTTCTTT.

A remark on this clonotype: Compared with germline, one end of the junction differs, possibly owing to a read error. CDR3 DNA sequence: TGTGCCAGCAGTGAAGTCGGGACAGGTAGAGATTTT. It translates to CASSEVGTGRDF. The rearrangement uses TRBV6-1 and TRBJ2-3, with 8 bases lining up with TRBD1. The CDR3 is 12 amino acids. Germline V gives CDR1 MNHNS, CDR2 SASEGT.